This T cell receptor (beta chain) originates from a study of T cell responses to AZD1222 COVID-19 vaccine. Whole-study results and caveats: Spike-specific TCR breadth and depth rose after two AZD1222 doses. Baseline serostatus was positive in only six AZD1222 recipients.

Trimming removed 3 bases from V and 2 bases from J, with 7 bases in between. Germline CDR1 and CDR2: MNHNS and SASEGT. The CDR3 covers 13 residues. This table comes from immunoSEQ multiplex PCR, and its TCRdb copy is limited to in-frame clones, with some not included. The sample holds 79,000 or so clones; about 92% are singletons and the top ten take approximately 5.3%. This clone was recorded once. The target antigen is unknown. The J gene is TRBJ1-2, the V gene TRBV6-1; D remains unclear. The sequence derives from an adult who received the AZD1222 COVID-19 vaccine. The source material was peripheral blood, sampled 28 days after the second AZD1222 dose. In DNA, the CDR3 is TGTGCCAGCAGTGATGGGGAGAACTATGGCTACACCTTC. It is translated as CASSDGENYGYTF.